These 9 T cell receptor beta chains share one sample of origin, sequenced in a study of T cells in tuberculosis. TCRdb keeps only in-frame clones here, not all; method: immunoSEQ multiplex PCR. There are tens of thousands of clones in the sample; about 89% occur only once, and about 2% lies in the top ten. The source material was PBMCs. All receptors come from a donor aged 10 to 29 with latent tuberculosis or without tuberculosis infection.

CDR3: CASSLPFLGGTEAFF. As DNA, the CDR3 is TGTGCCAGCAGCTTGCCCTTTTTAGGGGGCACTGAAGCTTTCTTT. The gene calls are TRBV5-8 and TRBJ1-1; the D gene is possibly TRBD1 (6 bases). The CDR3 consists of 15 residues. CDR1 is SGHTS and CDR2 is YDEGEE in the germline V gene. Between the trimmed V and J ends, which lost 1 base and 4 bases, there was a span of 14 bases.

The V gene is TRBV18, the J gene TRBJ1-3; no firm D call. This CDR3 has 15 residues. CDR1 is KGHSH and CDR2 is LQKENI in the germline V gene. Deletions cut 4 bases from V and 0 bases from J, with 10 bases between. CDR3 protein: CASSHDIRSGNTIYF. DNA for the CDR3: TGTGCCAGCTCACACGACATCCGCTCTGGAAACACCATATATTTT.

This clone was seen only once. The chain carries TRBV19 and TRBJ2-7; weak D call: TRBD2 (5 bases). V dropped 7 bases and J dropped 5 bases, with 24 bases sitting between them. The CDR3 loop spans 16 amino acids. Germline V gives CDR1 LNHDA, CDR2 SQIVND (reference sequence). CDR3 in DNA: TGTGCCAGTAAGACTACAGCACGGTTAGGAAGGGACGAGCAGTACTTC. As protein: CASKTTARLGRDEQYF.

The chain combines TRBV7-8 with TRBJ1-2; 8 nucleotides agree with TRBD1. The CDR3 consists of 16 residues. CDR1 is SGHVS, CDR2 FQNEAQ, per germline. V was clipped by 2 bases and J by 4 bases; unmatched bases: 9. The CDR3 sequence is CASSLSTLDRAYGYTF. The CDR3 DNA follows: TGTGCCAGCAGCTTAAGCACGCTGGACAGGGCCTATGGCTACACCTTC.

This clone has only a few counts. The rearrangement uses TRBV4-3 and TRBJ2-7; tentatively, D is TRBD1 (5 bases). V was cut by 0 bases and J by 4 bases, with 13 bases left in between. CDR3 length: 15 amino acids. From germline, CDR1 is LGHNA and CDR2 YSLEER. The CDR3 loop reads CASSQDLGQPYEQYF. CDR3 DNA sequence: TGCGCCAGCAGCCAAGACTTGGGGCAGCCTTACGAGCAGTACTTC.

J is TRBJ2-4 and V is TRBV10-2; 9 nucleotides line up with TRBD2. V gave up 6 bases and J gave up 5 bases; unmatched junction bases: 8. Germline V gene data show CDR1 as WSHSY and CDR2 as SAAADI. The CDR3 has 15 residues. CDR3 residues: CASSPGTSTQNIQYF. The CDR3 bases are TGCGCCAGCAGCCCAGGGACTAGCACCCAAAACATTCAGTACTTC.

There are a few counts of this clone. The junction and the germline gene differ at one end; a read error may be behind it. The rearrangement uses TRBV2 and TRBJ1-1; D unresolved. This CDR3 contains 12 residues. The germline V gene encodes CDR1 SNHLY and CDR2 FYNNEI. The DNA for the CDR3 is TGTGCCAGCAGTGAAGCGCTTATCCGAGTATTTTGG. Translation gives CASSEALIRVFW.

The chain has TRBV27 and TRBJ2-1; 7 bases are a match to TRBD2. The CDR3 length is 16 residues. Germline trimming cut 5 bases from V and 7 bases from J; bases unmatched to any gene: 14. From germline, CDR1 is MNHEY and CDR2 SMNVEV (reference sequence). CDR3 sequence (DNA): TGTGCCAGCAGTGGCCCTCTCCGGGAGGCGAGGAATGAGCAGTTCTTC. Translated, it gives CASSGPLREARNEQFF.

The V and J genes are TRBV9 and TRBJ2-7; TRBD2 matches at 7 bases. CDR3 length: 17 amino acids. The V gene's germline CDR1 is SGDLS and CDR2 YYNGEE. The V and J ends lost 0 bases and 2 bases, in that order; junction bases with no gene match: 11. The CDR3 DNA sequence: TGTGCCAGCAGCGTAGGGGGCGGGGGAGGACGTCCCTACGAGCAGTACTTC. Encoded protein: CASSVGGGGGRPYEQYF.